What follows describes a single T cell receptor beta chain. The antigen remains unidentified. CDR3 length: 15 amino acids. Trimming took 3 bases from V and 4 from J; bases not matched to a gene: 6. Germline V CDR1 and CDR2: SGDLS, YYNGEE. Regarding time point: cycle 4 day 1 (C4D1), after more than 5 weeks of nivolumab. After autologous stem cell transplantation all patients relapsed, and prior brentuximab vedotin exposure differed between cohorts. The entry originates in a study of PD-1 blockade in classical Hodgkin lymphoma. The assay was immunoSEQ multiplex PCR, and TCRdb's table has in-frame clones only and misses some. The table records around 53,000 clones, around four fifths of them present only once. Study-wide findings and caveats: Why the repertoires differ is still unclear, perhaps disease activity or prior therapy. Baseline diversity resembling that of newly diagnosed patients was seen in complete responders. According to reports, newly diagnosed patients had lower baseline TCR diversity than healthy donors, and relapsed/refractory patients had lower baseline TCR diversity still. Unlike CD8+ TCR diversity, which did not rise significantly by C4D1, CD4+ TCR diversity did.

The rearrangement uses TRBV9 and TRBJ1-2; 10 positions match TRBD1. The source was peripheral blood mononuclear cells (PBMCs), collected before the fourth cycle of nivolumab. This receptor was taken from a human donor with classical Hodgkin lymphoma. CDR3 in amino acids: CASSGRQGAIYGYTF. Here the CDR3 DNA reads TGTGCCAGCAGCGGACGACAGGGGGCAATCTATGGCTACACCTTC.